This T cell receptor (beta chain) was retrieved from a study of Tregs in tolerant kidney transplant recipients. The study, taken as a whole, reports: No direct test of biological reproducibility was done here.

Worth noting for this clone: The antigen is undetermined.

Germline CDR1 is SSHAT and CDR2 is FNYEAQ (reference sequence). This CDR3 is built from 17 residues. Generated by immunoSEQ multiplex PCR, the TCRdb table keeps only in-frame clones and is missing some. The table lists about 240,000 clones, about 80% of them singletons. The sequencing input was CD4+ T cells from blood. This rearrangement joins TRBV7-7 to TRBJ2-5; D tentatively fits TRBD1 or TRBD2 (6 bases each). This sequence was found in a human donor in good health. CDR3 bases: TGTGCTACCCCGTACCGGGGGCTAAGGAGCATAGGTGAGACCCAGTACTTC. It yields the protein CATPYRGLRSIGETQYF.